The rows below give T cell receptor beta chains drawn from one sample of a study of blood T cell repertoires in COVID-19. Profiling relied on immunoSEQ multiplex PCR, and the TCRdb table lists in-frame clones only, not all of them. Of about 180,000 clones detected, about 85% appear once; the ten largest clones hold 6.5% to 7.5%. Specimen: peripheral blood. Receptors originate from an elderly man with COVID-19, enrolled during active disease. Each CDR3 is given without its conserved first and last residue. Clone size appears in some rows only: once, few, many, or a class for an expanded clone.

v_call: TRBV7-7; clone_size: .; cdr3_aa: ASSFSSGAYNEQF
v_call: TRBV29-1; clone_size: .; cdr3_aa: SVIQTGGSEAF
v_call: TRBV4-1; clone_size: .; cdr3_aa: ASSQVRGLNTEAF
v_call: TRBV5-1; clone_size: .; cdr3_aa: ASSLGTVQETQY
v_call: TRBV5-5; clone_size: .; cdr3_aa: ASSRGAGANVLT
v_call: TRBV19; clone_size: .; cdr3_aa: ASSARRDRHGYT
v_call: TRBV7-9; clone_size: .; cdr3_aa: ASSLGAGDSPLH
v_call: TRBV19; clone_size: once; cdr3_aa: ASSIDPAARSYEQY
v_call: TRBV7-6; clone_size: .; cdr3_aa: ASSPGLGTGGYEQY
v_call: TRBV7-8; clone_size: once; cdr3_aa: ASSPRVTNEKLF
v_call: TRBV21-1; clone_size: .; cdr3_aa: RDRSGNTIY
v_call: TRBV11-2; clone_size: .; cdr3_aa: ASSLPGQGAYEQY
v_call: TRBV2; clone_size: .; cdr3_aa: ASSDWGGDQPQH
v_call: TRBV24-1; clone_size: .; cdr3_aa: ATSDQQTVSDEQF
v_call: TRBV24-1; clone_size: .; cdr3_aa: ATSDQSPGQENTGELF
v_call: TRBV19; clone_size: .; cdr3_aa: ASSTGPNQPQH
v_call: TRBV6-6; clone_size: .; cdr3_aa: ASSFSVGTEAF
v_call: TRBV4-3; clone_size: .; cdr3_aa: ASSQDTGSTDTQY
v_call: TRBV5-4; clone_size: .; cdr3_aa: ASSSKKDRVEGYT
v_call: TRBV11-2; clone_size: .; cdr3_aa: ASSLDRAGNEQF
v_call: TRBV7-2; clone_size: few; cdr3_aa: ASSFRDRGSPLH
v_call: TRBV19; clone_size: .; cdr3_aa: ASSAYSGGSANEQF
v_call: TRBV5-8; clone_size: .; cdr3_aa: ASSLRQGTEAF
v_call: TRBV18; clone_size: .; cdr3_aa: ASSPLKSSRGAF
v_call: TRBV7-9; clone_size: .; cdr3_aa: ASSRDGSGNTIY
v_call: TRBV18; clone_size: .; cdr3_aa: ASSPSPGSNTEAF
v_call: TRBV27; clone_size: .; cdr3_aa: ASSSLAGGPGEQY
v_call: TRBV7-3; clone_size: .; cdr3_aa: ASSLNRDSEAF
v_call: TRBV11-3; clone_size: .; cdr3_aa: ASSLMGGSTEAF
v_call: TRBV10-3; clone_size: .; cdr3_aa: AISELQDGYT
v_call: TRBV6-2/TRBV6-3; clone_size: .; cdr3_aa: ASSLLQGTEAF
v_call: TRBV4-3; clone_size: .; cdr3_aa: ASSHGLAGFTDTQY
v_call: TRBV9; clone_size: .; cdr3_aa: ASSVTENSPLH
v_call: TRBV2; clone_size: .; cdr3_aa: ASSERTPPH
v_call: TRBV6-2/TRBV6-3; clone_size: .; cdr3_aa: ASSYLAGAPSDTQY
v_call: TRBV10-1; clone_size: .; cdr3_aa: ASPDRGRANEKLF
v_call: TRBV18; clone_size: .; cdr3_aa: ASSPGGILNEKLF
v_call: TRBV3-1/TRBV3-2; clone_size: .; cdr3_aa: ASSQDIGTSGGTDTQY
v_call: TRBV4-2; clone_size: .; cdr3_aa: ASSRVGQRNEKLF
v_call: TRBV2; clone_size: .; cdr3_aa: ASRPGTGSFKQY
v_call: TRBV19; clone_size: .; cdr3_aa: ASRKDRVNYGYT
v_call: TRBV19; clone_size: .; cdr3_aa: ASSIGGSYGYT
v_call: TRBV9; clone_size: .; cdr3_aa: ASSVDMGRGYGYT
v_call: TRBV19; clone_size: many; cdr3_aa: ATTDAGGPDEQF
v_call: TRBV6-5; clone_size: .; cdr3_aa: ASSYTTGPGNTIY
v_call: TRBV15; clone_size: .; cdr3_aa: ATSRVVGGKNTEAF
v_call: TRBV9; clone_size: once; cdr3_aa: ASSVEGTEQF